The present T cell receptor beta chain was sequenced within a study of cytomegalovirus exposure and HLA in healthy donors. Study-wide context: One earlier analysis, a look at around 170 million T cells, found about 100 million unique TCR beta sequences. Across 300 to 400 genotyped donors, more than 75% landed in the Caucasian-associated ancestry cluster. General study findings and limits: According to the study, around 180 TCR beta chains were cytomegalovirus-associated. Most CMV-associated TCR beta chains were later found to appear HLA-restricted.

On this clone: Its target is unknown.

The PCR ran on 60 Vbeta and 13 Jbeta primers. Method: immunoSEQ multiplex PCR; TCRdb's copy keeps in-frame clones and lacks some. The data show just over 200,000 clones, with approximately 70% seen just once and around 2.6% held by the top ten. The TCR comes from a man aged 35-49 years in good health and CMV-seropositive. Source material: PBMCs.

The CDR3 region has the DNA TGCAGCGTTGCCCTCCCGACAAACTACGAGCAGTACTTC. It translates to CSVALPTNYEQYF. The chain carries TRBV29-1 and TRBJ2-7; the D is unclear. Trimming removed 4 bases from V and 3 bases from J, with 13 bases in between. Germline CDR1 reads SQVTM; CDR2 reads ANQGSEA. The CDR3 length is 13 residues.